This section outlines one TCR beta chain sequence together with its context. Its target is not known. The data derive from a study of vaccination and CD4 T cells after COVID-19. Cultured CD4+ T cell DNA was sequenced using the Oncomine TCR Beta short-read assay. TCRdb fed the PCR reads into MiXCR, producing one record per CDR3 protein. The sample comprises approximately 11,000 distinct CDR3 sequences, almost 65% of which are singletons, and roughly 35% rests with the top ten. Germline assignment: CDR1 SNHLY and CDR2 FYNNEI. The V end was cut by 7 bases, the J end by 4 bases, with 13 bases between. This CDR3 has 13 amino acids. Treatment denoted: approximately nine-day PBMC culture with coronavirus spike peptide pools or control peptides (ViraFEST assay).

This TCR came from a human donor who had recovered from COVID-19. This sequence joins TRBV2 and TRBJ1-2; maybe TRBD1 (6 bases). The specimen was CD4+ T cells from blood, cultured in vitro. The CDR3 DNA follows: TGTGCCAGCACCACAACAGGGAGCTATGGCTACACCTTC. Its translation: CASTTTGSYGYTF.